Each of the 22 T cell receptor beta chains below was sequenced from the same sample in a study of cytomegalovirus exposure and HLA in healthy donors. TCRdb's copy holds only in-frame clones and misses some; the assay was immunoSEQ multiplex PCR. The sample gives hundreds of thousands of clones, around four fifths of which show up once; around 5.5% is in the top ten. Sequenced input: PBMCs. These receptors came from a young woman in good health and CMV-seronegative.

The V and J genes are TRBV19 and TRBJ1-5; maybe TRBD1 (6 bases). The V and J ends lost 4 bases and 7 bases respectively, with 11 bases between them. The CDR3 length is 13 residues. Germline assignment: CDR1 LNHDA and CDR2 SQIVND (reference sequence). The CDR3, as DNA: TGTGCCAGTAGTAGTACAGGGAGCCAGCCCCAGCATTTT. This gives the protein CASSSTGSQPQHF.

This clone was seen once. In the same sample, other DNA sequences code for this CDR3. J is TRBJ1-2 and V is TRBV6-5, with a tentative D call TRBD1 (5 bases). This CDR3 spans 13 amino acids. Trimming stripped 0 bases from V and 4 bases from J, with 6 bases between. Germline lookup yields CDR1 MNHEY and CDR2 SVGAGI. This CDR3 reads CASSYSRAYGYTF. Written as DNA, the CDR3 is TGTGCCAGCAGTTACTCCAGGGCCTATGGCTACACCTTC.

The chain couples TRBV27 to TRBJ1-5; 11 nucleotides agree with TRBD1. Germline lookup yields CDR1 MNHEY and CDR2 SMNVEV (reference sequence). V shed 5 bases and J 2 bases; nucleotides not matched to a gene: 5. The CDR3 runs 16 residues. The CDR3 reads CASSPMDRGRNQPQHF. CDR3 nucleotide sequence: TGTGCCAGCAGTCCCATGGACAGGGGGCGCAATCAGCCCCAGCATTTT.

This clone was counted between two and nine times. The CDR3 region has the DNA TGTGCCAGCAGACCTACTAGCGGGAGGCCAAACGCCTACGAGCAGTACTTC. It translates to CASRPTSGRPNAYEQYF. The chain joins TRBV28 to TRBJ2-7, with TRBD2 matching 12 bases. Germline V gene lookup returns CDR1 MDHEN and CDR2 SYDVKM. There are 17 residues in the CDR3. V lost 6 bases to trimming and J lost 2 bases; unmatched junction nucleotides: 11.

The chain links TRBV5-1 to TRBJ2-5; the D gene is possibly TRBD1 (6 bases). Germline loops: CDR1 SGHRS, CDR2 YFSETQ. This CDR3 is 14 amino acids long. Deletions cut 0 bases from V and 4 bases from J, with 10 bases between. The CDR3 DNA sequence: TGCGCCAGCAGCTTGGACAGGGCGGGAGAGACCCAGTACTTC. Amino acid sequence: CASSLDRAGETQYF.

Notes on this clone: Different DNA sequences within this sample yield the same CDR3. The chain uses TRBV10-3 and TRBJ1-1, with D unclear. The CDR3 runs 13 residues. Trimming removed 0 bases from V and 4 bases from J, with 6 bases in between. The germline CDR1 and CDR2 sequences are ENHRY and SYGVKD. As DNA, the CDR3 is TGTGCCATCAGTGAGTCGGAGGGCACTGAAGCTTTCTTT. It is translated as CAISESEGTEAFF.

The chain couples TRBV5-1 to TRBJ1-2; 7 bases agree with TRBD1. The V gene end was trimmed by 0 bases and the J gene end by 5 bases; junction bases not matched to a gene: 4. Germline V gene lookup returns CDR1 SGHRS and CDR2 YFSETQ. This CDR3 is 14 amino acids long. The CDR3: CASSLGGTEYGYTF. The DNA for the CDR3 is TGCGCCAGCAGCTTGGGAGGGACAGAGTATGGCTACACCTTC.

This clone was counted between two and nine times. CDR3 loop: CASRASSYEQYF. The DNA for the CDR3 is TGCGCCAGCAGGGCGAGCTCCTACGAGCAGTACTTC. The V call is TRBV5-1, the J call TRBJ2-7; no firm D call. The CDR3 runs 12 residues. Germline lookup yields CDR1 SGHRS and CDR2 YFSETQ. Trimming pared 5 bases from V and 0 bases from J, leaving 6 bases between.

The chain has TRBV11-2 and TRBJ2-5; D gene uncertain. Looked up from germline, CDR1 is SGHAT and CDR2 is FQNNGV. The CDR3 has 13 residues. V was pared by 1 base and J by 5 bases, with 8 bases between. CDR3: CASSLAPGETQYF. The CDR3 DNA reads TGTGCCAGCAGCTTAGCCCCTGGGGAGACCCAGTACTTC.

The chain joins TRBV28 to TRBJ2-7; D unclear. Germline V lookup: CDR1 MDHEN, CDR2 SYDVKM. This CDR3 has 13 amino acids. Deletions cut 2 bases from V and 0 bases from J, with 5 bases between. The chain's CDR3 is CASSLNPSYEQYF. The CDR3 nucleotides read TGTGCCAGCAGTTTAAATCCCTCCTACGAGCAGTACTTC. Drawing the rest from reference TRBV28 and TRBJ2-7, the complete variable domain is DVKVTQSSRYLVKRTGEKVFLECVQDMDHENMFWYRQDPGLGLRLIYFSYDVKMKEKGDIPEGYSVSREKKERFSLILESASTNQTSMYLCASSLNPSYEQYFGPGTRLTVT.

The V and J genes are TRBV27 and TRBJ1-3; D not resolved. Germline values: CDR1 MNHEY, CDR2 SMNVEV (reference sequence). This CDR3 contains 14 residues. V was clipped by 6 bases and J by 0 bases, with 9 bases between them. The DNA for the CDR3 is TGTGCCAGCAGAACGACGGTCTCTGGAAACACCATATATTTT. Translation: CASRTTVSGNTIYF.

The chain couples TRBV28 to TRBJ1-5; 7 bases fit TRBD1. CDR3 length equals 14 residues. The germline V gene encodes CDR1 MDHEN and CDR2 SYDVKM. V gave up 5 bases and J gave up 7 bases; unmatched junction bases: 8. CDR3 sequence (DNA): TGTGCCAGCAGTCCCGCAGGGGGAGGACAGCCCCAGCATTTT. Encoded protein: CASSPAGGGQPQHF.

The chain links TRBV29-1 to TRBJ2-7; 14 bases are shared with TRBD2. Trimming took 6 bases from V and 6 from J; bases not matched to a gene: 10. From germline, CDR1 is SQVTM and CDR2 ANQGSEA. The CDR3 contains 15 residues. In nucleotides, the CDR3 is TGCAGCGTGCGACTAGCGGGAGGGTTGATTTTCGAGCAGTACTTC. This gives the protein CSVRLAGGLIFEQYF.

The chain uses TRBV5-1 and TRBJ1-1; D is undetermined. In germline, CDR1 is SGHRS, CDR2 YFSETQ. This CDR3 spans 13 amino acids. V lost 0 bases, J lost 5 bases, and 8 bases lay in between. CDR3 amino acids: CASSLGERTEAFF. CDR3 bases: TGCGCCAGCAGCTTGGGAGAAAGGACTGAAGCTTTCTTT.

The rearrangement links TRBV7-6 to TRBJ2-1, with D unresolved. The CDR3 runs 16 residues. V was pared by 6 bases and J by 9 bases, with 24 bases between. Germline V gene data show CDR1 as SGHVS and CDR2 as FNYEAQ. The CDR3 nucleotides read TGTGCCAGCAGACCCGGACGTGCCCCCACCGCTGGTGAGCAGTTCTTC. Protein: CASRPGRAPTAGEQFF.

This clone was detected a few times. This chain links TRBV23-1 with TRBJ2-3, with a tentative D call TRBD2 (5 bases). TRBV23-1 is sorted into the ORF group, with uncertain function. This CDR3 contains 14 residues. The V end lost 4 bases, the J end lost 2 bases, and 10 bases lay between the germline ends. CDR3 nucleotide sequence: TGCGCCAGCAGTCTCTCCGGGAACACAGATACGCAGTATTTT. As protein: CASSLSGNTDTQYF.

This clone was seen a single time. This chain joins TRBV6-6 and TRBJ1-1, with D possibly being TRBD1 (6 bases). Germline V lookup: CDR1 MNHNY, CDR2 SVGAGI (reference sequence). This CDR3 region has 14 residues. V was clipped by 5 bases and J by 3 bases, with 13 bases between them. CDR3 in amino acids: CASSGRGADTEAFF. The CDR3 DNA reads as TGTGCCAGCAGTGGCAGGGGAGCGGACACTGAAGCTTTCTTT.

The chain employs TRBV14 and TRBJ1-2, with 7 bases that match TRBD1. V shed 3 bases, J shed 6 bases, and the junction held 10 bases outside the gene matches. The CDR3 spans 15 residues. Germline V CDR1 and CDR2: SGHDN, FVKESK. The CDR3 nucleotides read TGTGCCAGCAGCCATGAGGGGCAGGGGGTCAATGGCTACACCTTC. Encoded protein: CASSHEGQGVNGYTF.

The V call is TRBV5-1, the J call TRBJ1-3; D perhaps matches TRBD1 (6 bases). The CDR3 length is 15 residues. In germline, CDR1 is SGHRS, CDR2 YFSETQ. With 1 base removed from V and 2 bases from J, the gap between germline ends came to 10 bases. CDR3 loop: CASSLKPGAGNTIYF. Written as DNA, the CDR3 is TGCGCCAGCAGCTTGAAACCAGGGGCTGGAAACACCATATATTTT.

The chain links TRBV19 to TRBJ2-5; TRBD1 or TRBD2 may be the D gene (6 bases each). Germline CDR1 LNHDA, CDR2 SQIVND (reference sequence). This CDR3 is 13 amino acids long. The V gene lost 5 bases and the J gene lost 5 bases, with 12 bases spanning the gap. CDR3 region: CASSPGARETQYF. CDR3 DNA sequence: TGTGCCAGTAGTCCGGGGGCGCGGGAGACCCAGTACTTC.

The genes are TRBV4-1 and TRBJ1-2, with D possibly matching TRBD1 (5 bases). This CDR3 is built from 15 residues. The germline V gene encodes CDR1 MGHRA and CDR2 YSYEKL. V gave up 0 bases and J gave up 2 bases, with 10 bases separating them. The CDR3 is CASSQEGVRNYGYTF. The CDR3 DNA reads as TGCGCCAGCAGCCAAGAAGGGGTAAGAAACTATGGCTACACCTTC.

Here the CDR3 reads CSAYLAGAQYF. CDR3 DNA sequence: TGCAGTGCTTACCTAGCGGGAGCTCAGTACTTC. The chain uses TRBV20-1 and TRBJ2-7, with 10 positions matching TRBD2. The CDR3 is 11 residues long. The V and J ends lost 5 bases and 10 bases, in that order; junction bases with no gene match: 5. The germline V gene encodes CDR1 DFQATT and CDR2 SNEGSKA (reference sequence).